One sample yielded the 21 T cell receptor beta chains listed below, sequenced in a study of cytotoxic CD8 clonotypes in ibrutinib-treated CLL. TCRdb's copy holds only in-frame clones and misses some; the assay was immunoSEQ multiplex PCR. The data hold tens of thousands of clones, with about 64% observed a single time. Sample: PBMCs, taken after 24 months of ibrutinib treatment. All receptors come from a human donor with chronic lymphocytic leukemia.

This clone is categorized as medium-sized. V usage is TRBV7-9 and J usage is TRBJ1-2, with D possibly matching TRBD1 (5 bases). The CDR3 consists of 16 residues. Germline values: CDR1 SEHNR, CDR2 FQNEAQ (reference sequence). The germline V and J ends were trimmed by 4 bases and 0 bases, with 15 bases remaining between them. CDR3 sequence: CASSSIGVTANYGYTF. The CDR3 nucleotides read TGTGCCAGCAGCTCCATAGGGGTGACCGCTAACTATGGCTACACCTTC.

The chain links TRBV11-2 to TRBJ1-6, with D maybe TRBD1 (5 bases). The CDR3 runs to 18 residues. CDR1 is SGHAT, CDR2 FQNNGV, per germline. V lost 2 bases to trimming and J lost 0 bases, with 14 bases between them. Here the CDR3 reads CASSLLARTTSYNSPLHF. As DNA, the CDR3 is TGTGCCAGCAGCTTACTCGCTAGGACAACCTCCTATAATTCACCCCTCCACTTT.

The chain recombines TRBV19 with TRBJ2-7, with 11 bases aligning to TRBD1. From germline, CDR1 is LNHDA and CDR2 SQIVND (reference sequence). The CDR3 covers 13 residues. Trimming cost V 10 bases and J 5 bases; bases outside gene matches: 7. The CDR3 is CATRGTGGHEQYF. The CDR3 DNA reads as TGTGCCACACGCGGGACAGGGGGACACGAGCAGTACTTC.

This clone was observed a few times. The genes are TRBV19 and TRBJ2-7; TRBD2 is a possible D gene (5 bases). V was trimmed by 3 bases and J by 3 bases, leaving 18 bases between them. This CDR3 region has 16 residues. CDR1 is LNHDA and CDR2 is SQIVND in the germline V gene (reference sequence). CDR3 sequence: CASSMSVGVTFYEQYF. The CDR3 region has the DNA TGTGCCAGTAGTATGTCTGTCGGGGTAACCTTCTACGAGCAGTACTTC. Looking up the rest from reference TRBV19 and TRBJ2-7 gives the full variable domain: DGGITQSPKYLFRKEGQNVTLSCEQNLNHDAMYWYRQDPGQGLRLIYYSQIVNDFQKGDIAEGYSVSREKKESFPLTVTSAQKNPTAFYLCASSMSVGVTFYEQYFGPGTRLTVT.

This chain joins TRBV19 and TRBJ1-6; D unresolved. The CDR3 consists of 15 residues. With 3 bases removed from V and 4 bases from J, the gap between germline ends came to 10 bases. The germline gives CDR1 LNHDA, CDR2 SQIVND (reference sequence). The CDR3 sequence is CASSIGGQYNSPLHF. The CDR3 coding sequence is TGTGCCAGTAGTATTGGAGGGCAGTATAATTCACCCCTCCACTTT.

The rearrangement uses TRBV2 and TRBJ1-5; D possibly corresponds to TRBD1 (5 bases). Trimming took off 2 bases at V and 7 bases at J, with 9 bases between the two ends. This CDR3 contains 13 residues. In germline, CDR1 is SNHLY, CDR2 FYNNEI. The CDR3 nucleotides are TGTGCCAGCAGTGAACAGGGCAGGCAGCCCCAGCATTTT. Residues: CASSEQGRQPQHF.

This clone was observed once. CDR3 DNA: TGTGCCAGCAGTGTCGGAGCGGGGGGCATCGGGGAGCAGTTCTTC. As protein: CASSVGAGGIGEQFF. The chain is built from TRBV6-1 and TRBJ2-1, with 9 bases matching TRBD2. This CDR3 has 15 amino acids. Trimming at V came to 4 bases and at J to 10 bases, leaving 11 bases not matched to a gene. Germline CDR1 MNHNS, CDR2 SASEGT.

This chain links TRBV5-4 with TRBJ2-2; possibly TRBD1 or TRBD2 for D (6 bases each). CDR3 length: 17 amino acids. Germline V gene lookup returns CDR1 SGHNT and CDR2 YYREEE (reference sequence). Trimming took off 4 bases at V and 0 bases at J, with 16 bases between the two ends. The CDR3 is CASSQGGGSANTGELFF. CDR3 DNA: TGTGCCAGCAGCCAAGGGGGAGGATCAGCGAACACCGGGGAGCTGTTTTTT.

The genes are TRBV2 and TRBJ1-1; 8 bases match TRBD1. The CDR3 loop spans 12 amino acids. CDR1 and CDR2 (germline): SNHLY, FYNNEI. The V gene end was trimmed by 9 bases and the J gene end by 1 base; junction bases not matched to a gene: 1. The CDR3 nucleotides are TGTGCCAGGGACAGGGAGAACACTGAAGCTTTCTTT. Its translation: CARDRENTEAFF.

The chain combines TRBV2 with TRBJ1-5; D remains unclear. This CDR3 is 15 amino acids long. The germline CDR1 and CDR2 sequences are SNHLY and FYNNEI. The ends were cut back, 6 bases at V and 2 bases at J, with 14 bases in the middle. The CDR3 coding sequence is TGTGCCAGCAGAACCCGGGTCAACGGCAATCAGCCCCAGCATTTT. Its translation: CASRTRVNGNQPQHF.

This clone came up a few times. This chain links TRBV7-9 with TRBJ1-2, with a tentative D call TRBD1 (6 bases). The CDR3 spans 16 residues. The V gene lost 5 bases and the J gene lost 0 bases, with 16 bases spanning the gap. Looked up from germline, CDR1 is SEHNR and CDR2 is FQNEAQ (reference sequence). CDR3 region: CASSRPGRTANYGYTF. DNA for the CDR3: TGTGCCAGCAGCCGTCCGGGGAGGACAGCTAACTATGGCTACACCTTC.

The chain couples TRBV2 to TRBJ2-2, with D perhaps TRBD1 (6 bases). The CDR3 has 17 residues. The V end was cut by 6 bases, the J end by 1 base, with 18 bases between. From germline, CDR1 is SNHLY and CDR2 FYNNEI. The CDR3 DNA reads TGTGCCAGCAGCCCCACTCGTGGACAGAGGAACACCGGGGAGCTGTTTTTT. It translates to CASSPTRGQRNTGELFF.

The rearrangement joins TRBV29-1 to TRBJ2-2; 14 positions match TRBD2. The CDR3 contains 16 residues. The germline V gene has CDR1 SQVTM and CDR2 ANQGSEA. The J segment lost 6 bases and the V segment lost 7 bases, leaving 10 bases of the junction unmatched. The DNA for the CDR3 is TGCAGCGCCCAACGACTAGCGGGGGGGCCGTCCGGGGAGCTGTTTTTT. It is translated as CSAQRLAGGPSGELFF.

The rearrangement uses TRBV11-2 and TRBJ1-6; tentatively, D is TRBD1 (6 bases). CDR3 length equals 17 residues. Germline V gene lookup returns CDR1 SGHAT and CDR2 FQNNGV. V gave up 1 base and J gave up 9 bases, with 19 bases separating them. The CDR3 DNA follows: TGTGCCAGCAGCTTAGCCCCCCAGGGGCTGAGTACTTCACCCCTCCACTTT. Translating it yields CASSLAPQGLSTSPLHF.

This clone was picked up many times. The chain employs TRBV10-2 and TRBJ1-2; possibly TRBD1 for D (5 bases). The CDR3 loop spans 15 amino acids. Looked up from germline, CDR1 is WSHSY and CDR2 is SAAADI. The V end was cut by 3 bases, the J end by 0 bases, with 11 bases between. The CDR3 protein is CASSELTGANYGYTF. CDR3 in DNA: TGCGCCAGCAGTGAATTAACAGGAGCTAACTATGGCTACACCTTC.

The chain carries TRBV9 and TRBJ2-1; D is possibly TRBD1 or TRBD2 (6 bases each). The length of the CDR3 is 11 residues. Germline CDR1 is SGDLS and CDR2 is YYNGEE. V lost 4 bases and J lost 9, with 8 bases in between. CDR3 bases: TGTGCCAGCAGCCCGGGGGCTGAGCAGTTCTTC. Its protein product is CASSPGAEQFF.

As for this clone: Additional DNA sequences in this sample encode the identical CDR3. CDR3 coding DNA: TGTGCCAGCTCTCGAGACTACTACGAGCAGTACTTC. Translation gives CASSRDYYEQYF. The V call is TRBV18, the J call TRBJ2-7; D may be TRBD2 (5 bases). Germline CDR1 is KGHSH and CDR2 is LQKENI. The CDR3 runs to 12 residues. The germline V and J ends were trimmed by 6 bases and 3 bases, with 9 bases remaining between them.

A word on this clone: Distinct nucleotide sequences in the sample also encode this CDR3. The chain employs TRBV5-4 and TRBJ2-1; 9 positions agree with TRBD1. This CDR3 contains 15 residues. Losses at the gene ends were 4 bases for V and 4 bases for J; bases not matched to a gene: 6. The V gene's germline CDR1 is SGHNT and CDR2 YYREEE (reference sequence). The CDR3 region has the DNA TGTGCCAGCAGCAGGGGACAGGGTCGGTACAATGAGCAGTTCTTC. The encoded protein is CASSRGQGRYNEQFF.

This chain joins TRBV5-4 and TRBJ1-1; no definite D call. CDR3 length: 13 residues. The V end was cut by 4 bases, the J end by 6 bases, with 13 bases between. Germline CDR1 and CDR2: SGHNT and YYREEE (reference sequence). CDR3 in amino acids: CASSPARAPEAFF. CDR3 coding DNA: TGTGCCAGCAGCCCGGCTCGCGCCCCTGAAGCTTTCTTT.

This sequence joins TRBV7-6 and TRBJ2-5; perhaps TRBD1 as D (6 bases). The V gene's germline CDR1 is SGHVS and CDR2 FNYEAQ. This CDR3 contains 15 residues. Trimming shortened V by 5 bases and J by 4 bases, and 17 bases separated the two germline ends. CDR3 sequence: CASSRIQGPVETQYF. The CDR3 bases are TGTGCCAGCAGCCGCATCCAGGGGCCGGTAGAGACCCAGTACTTC.

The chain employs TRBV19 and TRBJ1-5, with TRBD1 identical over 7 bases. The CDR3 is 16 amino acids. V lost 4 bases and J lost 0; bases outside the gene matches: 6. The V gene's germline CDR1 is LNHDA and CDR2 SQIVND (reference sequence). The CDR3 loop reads CASSTRTGDSNQPQHF. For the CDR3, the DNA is TGTGCCAGTAGTACCCGGACAGGCGATAGCAATCAGCCCCAGCATTTT.